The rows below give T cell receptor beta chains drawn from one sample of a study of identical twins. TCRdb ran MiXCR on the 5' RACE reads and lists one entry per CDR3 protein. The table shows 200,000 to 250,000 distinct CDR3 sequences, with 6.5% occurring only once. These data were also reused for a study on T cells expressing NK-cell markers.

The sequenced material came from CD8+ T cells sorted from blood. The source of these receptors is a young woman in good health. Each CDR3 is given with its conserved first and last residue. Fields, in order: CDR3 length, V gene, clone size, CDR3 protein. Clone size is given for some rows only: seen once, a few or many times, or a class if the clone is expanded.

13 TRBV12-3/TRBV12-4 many CASNAGTGYGYTF
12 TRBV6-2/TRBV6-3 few CASSYLWEEQYF
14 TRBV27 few CASADLGVQETQYF
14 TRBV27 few CASWAVGGSTEAFF
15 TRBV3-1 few CASSLSAWRNYGYTF
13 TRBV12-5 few CASGSGGAYEQYF
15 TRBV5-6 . CASSQIAGLPYEQYF
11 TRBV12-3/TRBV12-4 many CASSFGGEQFF
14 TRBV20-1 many CSAAQGAINQPQHF
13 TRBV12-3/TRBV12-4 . CASTEDRVDTQYF
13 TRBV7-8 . CASSLADAYEQYF
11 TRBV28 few CASRFGSVQYF
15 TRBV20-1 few CSARDADKTAYEQYF
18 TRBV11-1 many CASSLAWGIFSSYNEQFF
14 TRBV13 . CASSLAGTGREAFF
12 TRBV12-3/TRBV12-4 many CASSPPHSPLHF
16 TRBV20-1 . CSAREGQGGPHTEAFF